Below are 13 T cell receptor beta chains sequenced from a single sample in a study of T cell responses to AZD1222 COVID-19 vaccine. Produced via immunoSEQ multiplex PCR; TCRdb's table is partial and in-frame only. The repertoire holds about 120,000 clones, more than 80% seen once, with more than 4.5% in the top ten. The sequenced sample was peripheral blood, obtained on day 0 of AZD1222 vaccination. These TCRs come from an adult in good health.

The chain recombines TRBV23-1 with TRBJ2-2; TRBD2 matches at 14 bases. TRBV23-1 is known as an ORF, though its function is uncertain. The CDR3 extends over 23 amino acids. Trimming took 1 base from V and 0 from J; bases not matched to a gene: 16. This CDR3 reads CASSQFCHPEGLAGDTNTGELFF. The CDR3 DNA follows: TGCGCCAGCAGTCAATTCTGCCACCCAGAGGGACTAGCGGGAGACACGAACACCGGGGAGCTGTTTTTT.

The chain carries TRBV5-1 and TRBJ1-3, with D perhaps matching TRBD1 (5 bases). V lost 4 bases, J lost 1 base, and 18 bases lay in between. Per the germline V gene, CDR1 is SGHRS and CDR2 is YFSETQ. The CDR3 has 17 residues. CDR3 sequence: CASSPWAGGGSGNTIYF. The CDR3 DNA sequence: TGCGCCAGCAGCCCCTGGGCCGGGGGAGGGTCTGGAAACACCATATATTTT.

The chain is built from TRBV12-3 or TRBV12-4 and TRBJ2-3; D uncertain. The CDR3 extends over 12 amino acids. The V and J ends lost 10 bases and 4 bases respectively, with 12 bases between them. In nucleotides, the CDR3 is TGTGCCACCCAGTCGGTTCCAGATACGCAGTATTTT. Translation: CATQSVPDTQYF.

The CDR3 DNA is TGTGCCAGCAGTTCAACCCCCGGACAGGGCGGTGGCTACACCTTC. Amino acid sequence: CASSSTPGQGGGYTF. The chain joins TRBV28 to TRBJ1-2; 8 nucleotides align to TRBD1. The CDR3 has 15 amino acids. Germline V gives CDR1 MDHEN, CDR2 SYDVKM. Unmatched junction bases numbered 11, after V lost 4 bases and J lost 7 bases.

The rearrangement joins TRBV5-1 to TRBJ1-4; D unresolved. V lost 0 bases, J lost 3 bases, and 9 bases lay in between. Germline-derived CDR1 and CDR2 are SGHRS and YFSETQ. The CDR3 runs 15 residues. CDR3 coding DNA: TGCGCCAGCAGCTTGGAAGGCTTGGCTAATGAAAAACTGTTTTTT. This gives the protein CASSLEGLANEKLFF.

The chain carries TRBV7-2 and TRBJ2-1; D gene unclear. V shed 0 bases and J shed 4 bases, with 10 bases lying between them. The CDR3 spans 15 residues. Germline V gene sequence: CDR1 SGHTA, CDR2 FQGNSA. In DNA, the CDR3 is TGTGCCAGCAGCTTAGCTTCGGCAACTTACAATGAGCAGTTCTTC. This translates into CASSLASATYNEQFF.

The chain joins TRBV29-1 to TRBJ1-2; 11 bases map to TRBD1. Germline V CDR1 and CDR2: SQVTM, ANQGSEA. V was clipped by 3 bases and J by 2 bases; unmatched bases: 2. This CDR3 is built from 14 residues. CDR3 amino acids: CSVEDRGLNYGYTF. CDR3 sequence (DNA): TGCAGCGTTGAGGACAGGGGGCTCAACTATGGCTACACCTTC.

The DNA of the CDR3 is TGTGCCAGTAGTATGGGACAGGGGAGTGAAGCTTTCTTT. As protein: CASSMGQGSEAFF. V and J are TRBV19 and TRBJ1-1, with 10 bases aligning to TRBD1. CDR3 length equals 13 residues. V shed 3 bases, J shed 7 bases, and the junction held 2 bases outside the gene matches. Germline V gene lookup returns CDR1 LNHDA and CDR2 SQIVND (reference sequence).

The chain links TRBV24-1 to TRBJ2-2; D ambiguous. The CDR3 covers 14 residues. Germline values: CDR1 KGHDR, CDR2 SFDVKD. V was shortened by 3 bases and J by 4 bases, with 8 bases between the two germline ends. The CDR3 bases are TGTGCCACCAGTGATGCCTCATTCACCGGGGAGCTGTTTTTT. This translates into CATSDASFTGELFF.

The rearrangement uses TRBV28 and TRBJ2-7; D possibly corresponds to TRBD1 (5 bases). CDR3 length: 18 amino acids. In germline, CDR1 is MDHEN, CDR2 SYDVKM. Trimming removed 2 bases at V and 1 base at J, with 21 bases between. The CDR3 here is CASSLNRRKRYPSYEQYF. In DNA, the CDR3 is TGTGCCAGCAGTTTAAACAGGCGTAAAAGGTATCCTTCCTACGAGCAGTACTTC.

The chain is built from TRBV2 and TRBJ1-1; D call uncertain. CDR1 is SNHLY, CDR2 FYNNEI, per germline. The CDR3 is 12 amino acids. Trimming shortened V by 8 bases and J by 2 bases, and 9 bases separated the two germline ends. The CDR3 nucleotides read TGTGCCAGCGGTACACAAAACACTGAAGCTTTCTTT. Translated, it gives CASGTQNTEAFF.

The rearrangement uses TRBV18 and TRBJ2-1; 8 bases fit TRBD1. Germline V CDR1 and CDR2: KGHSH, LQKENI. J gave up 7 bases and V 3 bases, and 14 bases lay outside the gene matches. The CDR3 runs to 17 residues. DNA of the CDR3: TGTGCCAGCTCACCCCTGGCCGGGCAGGGGGCTGGGAATGAGCAGTTCTTC. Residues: CASSPLAGQGAGNEQFF.

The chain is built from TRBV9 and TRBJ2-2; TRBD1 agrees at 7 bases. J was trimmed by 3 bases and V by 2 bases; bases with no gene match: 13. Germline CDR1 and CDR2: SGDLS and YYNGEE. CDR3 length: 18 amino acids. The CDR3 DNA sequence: TGTGCCAGCAGCGTTGGTTGGAAAAGGGGGCAGGACACCGGGGAGCTGTTTTTT. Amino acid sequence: CASSVGWKRGQDTGELFF.